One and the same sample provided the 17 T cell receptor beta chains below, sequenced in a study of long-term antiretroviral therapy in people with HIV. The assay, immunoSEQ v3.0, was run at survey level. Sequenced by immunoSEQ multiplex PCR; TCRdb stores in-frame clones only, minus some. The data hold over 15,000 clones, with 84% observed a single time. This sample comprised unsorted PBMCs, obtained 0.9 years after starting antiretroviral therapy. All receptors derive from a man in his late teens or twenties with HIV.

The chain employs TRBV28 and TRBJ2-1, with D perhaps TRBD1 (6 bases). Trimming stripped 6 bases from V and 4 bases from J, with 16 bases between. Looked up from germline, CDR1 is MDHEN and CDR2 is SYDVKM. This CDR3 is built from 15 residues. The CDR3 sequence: CASRPRGPIYNEQFF. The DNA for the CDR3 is TGTGCCAGCAGACCCAGGGGCCCAATATACAATGAGCAGTTCTTC.

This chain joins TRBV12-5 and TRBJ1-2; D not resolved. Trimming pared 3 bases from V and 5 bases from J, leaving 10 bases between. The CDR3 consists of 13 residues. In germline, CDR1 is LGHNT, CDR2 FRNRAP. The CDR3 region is CASGFWVGYGYTF. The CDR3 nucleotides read TGTGCTAGTGGTTTTTGGGTAGGGTATGGCTACACCTTC.

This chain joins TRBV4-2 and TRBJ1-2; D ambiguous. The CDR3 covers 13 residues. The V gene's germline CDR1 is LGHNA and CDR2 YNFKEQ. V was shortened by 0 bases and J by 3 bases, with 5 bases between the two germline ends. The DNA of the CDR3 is TGTGCCAGCAGCCAAGAGGACTACTATGGCTACACCTTC. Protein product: CASSQEDYYGYTF.

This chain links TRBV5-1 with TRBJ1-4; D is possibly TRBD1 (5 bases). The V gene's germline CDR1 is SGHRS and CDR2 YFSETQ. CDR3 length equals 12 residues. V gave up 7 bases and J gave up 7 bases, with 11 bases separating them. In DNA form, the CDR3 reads TGCGCCAGCTCGTTAAGGGGTGAAAAACTGTTTTTT. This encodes CASSLRGEKLFF.

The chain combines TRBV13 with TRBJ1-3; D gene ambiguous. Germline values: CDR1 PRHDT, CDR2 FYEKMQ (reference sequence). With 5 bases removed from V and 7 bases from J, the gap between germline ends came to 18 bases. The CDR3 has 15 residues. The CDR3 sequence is CASSLPADRRNTIYF. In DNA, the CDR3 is TGTGCCAGCAGCCTCCCAGCGGACCGTCGGAACACCATATATTTT.

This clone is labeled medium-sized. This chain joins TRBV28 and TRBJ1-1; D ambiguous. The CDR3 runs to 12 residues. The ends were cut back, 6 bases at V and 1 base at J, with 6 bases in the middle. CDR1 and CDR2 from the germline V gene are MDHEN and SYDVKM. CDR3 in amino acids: CASRPRNTEAFF. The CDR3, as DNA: TGTGCCAGCAGGCCCAGGAACACTGAAGCTTTCTTT.

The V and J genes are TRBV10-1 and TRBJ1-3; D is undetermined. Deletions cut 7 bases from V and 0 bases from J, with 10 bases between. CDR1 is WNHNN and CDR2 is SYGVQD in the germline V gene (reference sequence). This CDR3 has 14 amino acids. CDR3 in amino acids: CASTLVYSGNTIYF. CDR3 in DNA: TGCGCCAGCACCCTGGTCTACTCTGGAAACACCATATATTTT.

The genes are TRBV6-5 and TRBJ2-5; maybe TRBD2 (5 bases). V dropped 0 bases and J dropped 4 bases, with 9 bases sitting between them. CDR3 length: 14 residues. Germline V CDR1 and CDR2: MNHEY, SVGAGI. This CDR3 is CASSYSGGRETQYF. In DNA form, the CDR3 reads TGTGCCAGCAGTTACTCAGGCGGGCGAGAGACCCAGTACTTC.

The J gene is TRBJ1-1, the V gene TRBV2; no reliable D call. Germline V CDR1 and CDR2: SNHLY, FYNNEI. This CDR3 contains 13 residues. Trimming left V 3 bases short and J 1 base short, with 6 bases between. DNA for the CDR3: TGTGCCAGCAGTGACTGGGCGAACACTGAAGCTTTCTTT. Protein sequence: CASSDWANTEAFF.

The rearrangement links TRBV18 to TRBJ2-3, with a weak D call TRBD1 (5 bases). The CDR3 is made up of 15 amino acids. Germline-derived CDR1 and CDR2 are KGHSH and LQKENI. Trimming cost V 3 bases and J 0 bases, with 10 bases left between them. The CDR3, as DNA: TGTGCCAGCTCACCCTTCGACAGTAGCACAGATACGCAGTATTTT. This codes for CASSPFDSSTDTQYF.

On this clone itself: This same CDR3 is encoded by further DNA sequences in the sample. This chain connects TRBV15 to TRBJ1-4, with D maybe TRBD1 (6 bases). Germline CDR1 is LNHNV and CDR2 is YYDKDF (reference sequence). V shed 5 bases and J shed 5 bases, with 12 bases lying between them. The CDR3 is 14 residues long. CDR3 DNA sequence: TGTGCCACCAGCCTGGGGCAGGGGAATGAAAAACTGTTTTTT. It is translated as CATSLGQGNEKLFF.

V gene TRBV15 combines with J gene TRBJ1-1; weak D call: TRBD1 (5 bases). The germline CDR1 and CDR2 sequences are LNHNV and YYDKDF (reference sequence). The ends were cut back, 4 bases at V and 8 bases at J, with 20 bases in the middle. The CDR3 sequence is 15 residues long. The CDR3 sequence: CATSNVPVGRPEAFF. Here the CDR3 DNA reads TGTGCCACCAGCAACGTTCCTGTGGGACGGCCGGAAGCTTTCTTT.

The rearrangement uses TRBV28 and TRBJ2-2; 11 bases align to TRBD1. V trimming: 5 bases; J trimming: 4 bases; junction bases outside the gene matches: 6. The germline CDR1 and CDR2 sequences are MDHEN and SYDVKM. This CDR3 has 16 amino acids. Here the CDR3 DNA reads TGTGCCAGCAGTCTCAGGACAGGGGGCTTCACCGGGGAGCTGTTTTTT. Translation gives CASSLRTGGFTGELFF.

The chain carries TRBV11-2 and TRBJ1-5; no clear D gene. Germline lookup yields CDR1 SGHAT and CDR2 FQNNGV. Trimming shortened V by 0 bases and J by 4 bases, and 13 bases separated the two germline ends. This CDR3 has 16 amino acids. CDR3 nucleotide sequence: TGTGCCAGCAGCTTAGATATAAGGGTCGGGAATCAGCCCCAGCATTTT. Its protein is CASSLDIRVGNQPQHF.

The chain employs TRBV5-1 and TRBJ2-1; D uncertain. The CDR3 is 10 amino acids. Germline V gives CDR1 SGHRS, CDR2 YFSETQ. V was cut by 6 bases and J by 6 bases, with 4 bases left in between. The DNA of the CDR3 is TGCGCCAGCACCGGCAATGAGCAGTTCTTC. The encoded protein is CASTGNEQFF.

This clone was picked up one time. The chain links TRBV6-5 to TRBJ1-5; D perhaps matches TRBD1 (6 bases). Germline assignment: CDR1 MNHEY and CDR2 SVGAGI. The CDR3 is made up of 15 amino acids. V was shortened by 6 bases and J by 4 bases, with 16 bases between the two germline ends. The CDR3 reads CASSLEGGENQPQHF. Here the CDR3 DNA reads TGTGCCAGCAGCCTAGAGGGGGGGGAAAATCAGCCCCAGCATTTT.

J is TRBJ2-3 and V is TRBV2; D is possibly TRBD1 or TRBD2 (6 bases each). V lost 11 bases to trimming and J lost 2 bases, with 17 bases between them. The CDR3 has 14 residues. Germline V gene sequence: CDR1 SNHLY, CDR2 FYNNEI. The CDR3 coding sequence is TGTGCCGGACGACAGGAGGGTTACACAGATACGCAGTATTTT. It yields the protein CAGRQEGYTDTQYF. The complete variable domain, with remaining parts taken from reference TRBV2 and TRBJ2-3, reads EPEVTQTPSHQVTQMGQEVILRCVPISNHLYFYWYRQILGQKVEFLVSFYNNEISEKSEIFDDQFSVERPDGSNFTLKIRSTKLEDSAMYFCAGRQEGYTDTQYFGPGTRLTVL.